One T cell receptor beta chain is described in this entry. These data belong to a study of blood T cells in healthy people across ages. V lost 6 bases to trimming and J lost 2 bases; unmatched junction nucleotides: 11. The germline V gene has CDR1 DFQATT and CDR2 SNEGSKA (reference sequence). CDR3 length: 15 amino acids. Then a second PCR, running roughly 7 to 11 cycles, was carried out with a sample-barcoded 5' primer and a J-beta primer mix. TCRdb used MiXCR to reprocess the 5' RACE reads, holding one entry per CDR3 protein. The sample shows some 900,000 distinct CDR3 sequences, 40% to 60% of them seen only once.

The specimen was blood. This receptor was identified in a man aged 25 to 45 in good health. This sequence joins TRBV20-1 and TRBJ1-2; 8 nucleotides match TRBD1. Here the CDR3 reads CSATKTGVANYGYTF. The CDR3 DNA reads TGCAGTGCGACTAAGACAGGGGTGGCAAACTATGGCTACACCTTC.